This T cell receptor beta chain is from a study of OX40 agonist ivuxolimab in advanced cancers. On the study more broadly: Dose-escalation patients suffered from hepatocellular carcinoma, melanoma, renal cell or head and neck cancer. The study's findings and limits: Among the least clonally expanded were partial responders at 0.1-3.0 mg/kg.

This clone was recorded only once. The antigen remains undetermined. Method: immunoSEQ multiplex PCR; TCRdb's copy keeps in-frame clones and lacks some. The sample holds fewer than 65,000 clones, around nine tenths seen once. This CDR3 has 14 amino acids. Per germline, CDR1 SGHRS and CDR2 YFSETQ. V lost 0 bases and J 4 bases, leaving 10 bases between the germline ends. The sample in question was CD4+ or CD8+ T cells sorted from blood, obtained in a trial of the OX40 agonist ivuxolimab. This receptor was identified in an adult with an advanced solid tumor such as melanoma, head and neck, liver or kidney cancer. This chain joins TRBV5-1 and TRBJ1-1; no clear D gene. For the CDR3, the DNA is TGCGCCAGCAGCTTGGAGGGATCGGGCACTGAAGCTTTCTTT. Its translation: CASSLEGSGTEAFF.